This TCR beta chain stems from a study of T cells in Graves' hyperthyroidism and ophthalmopathy. Amplification of TCR beta CDR3 regions was performed using RNA transcripts as template. The HTBI primer set drove a first-round RT-PCR of the TCR CDR3. TCRdb ran MiXCR on the multiplex PCR reads and lists one entry per CDR3 protein. The repertoire includes around 200,000 distinct CDR3 sequences, about 18% of them detected once, and about 48% sits in the top ten. Clinical symptoms, serum thyroxine, TRAb, thyroid ultrasound and orbital computed tomography established diagnosis. Fresh 10 ml peripheral blood yielded PBMCs. CDR1 and CDR2 from the germline V gene are LGHDT and YNNKEL (reference sequence). Trimming shortened V by 4 bases and J by 0 bases, and 10 bases separated the two germline ends. The CDR3 has 14 residues. This clonotype was seen repeatedly, ten times or more.

The chain employs TRBV3-1 and TRBJ2-7; D is possibly TRBD1 (6 bases). The clonotype was recovered from a middle-aged man with Graves' hyperthyroidism. Sequencing was carried out using blood. DNA for the CDR3: TGTGCCAGCAGCCTCCGGGACAACTCCTACGAGCAGTACTTC. Translated, it gives CASSLRDNSYEQYF.